These 10 T cell receptor beta chains were all obtained from the same sample, sequenced in a study of blood T cell repertoires in COVID-19. Assay used: immunoSEQ multiplex PCR; TCRdb lists only in-frame clones, some missing. The sample carries about 110,000 clones, about 83% recorded once. Sample: peripheral blood. The receptors shown here come from a woman between 65 and 79 years old with acute or convalescent COVID-19.

The genes are TRBV7-3 and TRBJ2-1; weak D call: TRBD1 (5 bases). Germline assignment: CDR1 SGHTA and CDR2 FQGTGA. V lost 2 bases and J 0 bases, leaving 8 bases between the germline ends. The CDR3 runs 15 residues. The CDR3 is CASSLSGNSYNEQFF. In DNA, the CDR3 is TGTGCCAGCAGCTTATCAGGGAACTCCTACAATGAGCAGTTCTTC.

J is TRBJ1-1 and V is TRBV5-5; D possibly corresponds to TRBD1 (6 bases). V dropped 3 bases and J dropped 1 base, with 19 bases sitting between them. CDR1 and CDR2 (germline): SGHKS, YYEKEE (reference sequence). This CDR3 has 17 amino acids. The CDR3: CASSSRYSGTRNTEAFF. The CDR3 bases are TGTGCCAGCAGCTCGCGCTACTCCGGGACACGGAACACTGAAGCTTTCTTT.

The genes are TRBV10-3 and TRBJ1-5, with TRBD1 matching 10 bases. J lost 5 bases, V lost 6 bases, and 4 bases had no gene match. The CDR3 sequence is 14 residues long. Per germline, CDR1 ENHRY and CDR2 SYGVKD. The DNA for the CDR3 is TGTGCCATCAGAGGGACAGGGGACGATCAGCCCCAGCATTTT. Its translation: CAIRGTGDDQPQHF.

The rearrangement links TRBV10-3 to TRBJ2-1, with 9 bases that match TRBD2. Germline V gene lookup returns CDR1 ENHRY and CDR2 SYGVKD. The CDR3 is 15 residues long. V was clipped by 2 bases and J by 7 bases; unmatched bases: 6. The CDR3 reads CAISEGGRGGNEQFF. The CDR3, as DNA: TGTGCCATCAGTGAGGGCGGGAGGGGAGGGAATGAGCAGTTCTTC.

Details on this clone: At the DNA level, this CDR3 is encoded by other sequences in the same sample as well. V is TRBV28 and J is TRBJ1-2; 7 positions match TRBD1. This CDR3 spans 13 amino acids. CDR1 is MDHEN and CDR2 is SYDVKM in the germline V gene. Losses at the gene ends were 2 bases for V and 6 bases for J; bases not matched to a gene: 3. CDR3 DNA: TGTGCCAGCAGTTTAGGCCAGGGGGATGGCTACACCTTC. It specifies CASSLGQGDGYTF.

This rearrangement joins TRBV2 to TRBJ2-7, with TRBD1 identical over 7 bases. The CDR3 has 12 amino acids. Germline values: CDR1 SNHLY, CDR2 FYNNEI. V was pared by 6 bases and J by 6 bases, with 5 bases of the junction left unmatched. CDR3 in DNA: TGTGCCAGCAGCGTACAGGGGCGCGAGCAGTACTTC. Residues: CASSVQGREQYF. Filled out from reference TRBV2 and TRBJ2-7, the complete variable domain reads EPEVTQTPSHQVTQMGQEVILRCVPISNHLYFYWYRQILGQKVEFLVSFYNNEISEKSEIFDDQFSVERPDGSNFTLKIRSTKLEDSAMYFCASSVQGREQYFGPGTRLTVT.

The V gene is TRBV2, the J gene TRBJ2-7; maybe TRBD2 (6 bases). The CDR3 length is 15 residues. Germline CDR1 and CDR2: SNHLY and FYNNEI. V was clipped by 2 bases and J by 4 bases, with 15 bases between them. CDR3 sequence reads: CASSEIADAFYEQYF. The CDR3 DNA sequence: TGTGCCAGCAGTGAAATAGCGGACGCCTTTTACGAGCAGTACTTC.

This chain connects TRBV7-8 to TRBJ1-2; tentative D call: TRBD1 (6 bases). CDR3 length equals 15 residues. Germline loops: CDR1 SGHVS, CDR2 FQNEAQ. Trimming left V 1 base short and J 4 bases short, with 13 bases between. The CDR3 bases are TGTGCCAGCAGCTTAGTCGACAGGACTTCCTATGGCTACACCTTC. Protein product: CASSLVDRTSYGYTF. The variable domain in full, completed from reference TRBV7-8 and TRBJ1-2, reads GAGVSQSPRYKVAKRGQDVALRCDPISGHVSLFWYQQALGQGPEFLTYFQNEAQLDKSGLPSDRFFAERPEGSVSTLKIQRTQQEDSAVYLCASSLVDRTSYGYTFGSGTRLTVV.

This clone was detected only once. The rearrangement uses TRBV6-5 and TRBJ2-5; TRBD2 is a possible D gene (5 bases). This CDR3 is built from 12 residues. V was clipped by 9 bases and J by 5 bases, with 13 bases between them. CDR1 MNHEY and CDR2 SVGAGI come from the germline V gene. CDR3: CASAEWEETQYF. The CDR3 coding sequence is TGTGCCAGTGCTGAGTGGGAGGAGACCCAGTACTTC.

This clone has only a few counts. V is TRBV24-1 and J is TRBJ2-3; D perhaps matches TRBD2 (5 bases). With 4 bases removed from V and 6 bases from J, the gap between germline ends came to 13 bases. The CDR3 spans 14 residues. Germline CDR1 KGHDR, CDR2 SFDVKD. The CDR3 DNA follows: TGTGCCACCAGTGAAACGGGATTTCGGGATACGCAGTATTTT. Protein: CATSETGFRDTQYF.